Described below is a single T cell receptor beta chain sequence and its context. The data derive from a study of human T cells and chemical hapten exposure. Each CDR3 protein is one row after TCRdb ran MiXCR on the RACE reads. The sample lists tens of thousands of distinct CDR3 sequences; about 9.3% were seen once. Time point meaning: pre-sensitization, week 0. As to treatment: therapeutic diphenylcyclopropenone sensitization with weekly scalp DPC. Total RNA was extracted from unfractionated whole blood. V lost 6 bases, J lost 3 bases, and 14 bases lay in between. This CDR3 is built from 14 residues. The V gene's germline CDR1 is MNHEY and CDR2 SMNVEV (reference sequence).

The specimen was whole blood, collected in connection with sensitization to the hapten diphenylcyclopropenone (DPC). The TCR comes from a man in his fifties or sixties with alopecia areata. Some clones in this sample may be carry-over from other donors' samples. The rearrangement joins TRBV27 to TRBJ1-1; D perhaps matches TRBD1 (5 bases). CDR3 DNA sequence: TGTGCCAGCAGAGAAGAAGGGGTTTACACTGAAGCTTTCTTT. It is translated as CASREEGVYTEAFF.